Presented here are 10 T cell receptor beta chains from one specimen sequenced in a study of technical replicates of blood from several donors. Sequencing used immunoSEQ multiplex PCR; TCRdb keeps in-frame clones, though not all of them. The sample yields approximately 81,000 clones, approximately 96% seen once. Sequencing was carried out using T cells isolated from PBMCs. These receptors all stem from a human donor in good health.

The chain joins TRBV19 to TRBJ1-1, with a weak D call TRBD1 (5 bases). V was clipped by 3 bases and J by 1 base, with 12 bases between them. The CDR3 length is 15 residues. Germline CDR1 reads LNHDA; CDR2 reads SQIVND (reference sequence). CDR3 nucleotide sequence: TGTGCCAGTAGTATCCAGGGCACGGGGAACACTGAAGCTTTCTTT. Its protein is CASSIQGTGNTEAFF.

The V and J genes are TRBV14 and TRBJ2-7; 9 positions match TRBD1. With V trimmed by 0 bases and J by 7 bases, 7 bases remained unmatched. This CDR3 region has 15 residues. Germline V gives CDR1 SGHDN, CDR2 FVKESK. The CDR3 DNA is TGTGCCAGCAGCCAAGAATTAGGGACAGGGTTTGAGCAGTACTTC. This translates into CASSQELGTGFEQYF. Full variable domain (rest looked up from reference TRBV14 and TRBJ2-7): EAGVTQFPSHSVIEKGQTVTLRCDPISGHDNLYWYRRVMGKEIKFLLHFVKESKQDESGMPNNRFLAERTGGTYSTLKVQPAELEDSGVYFCASSQELGTGFEQYFGPGTRLTVT.

The V gene is TRBV6-1, the J gene TRBJ2-2; maybe TRBD1 (5 bases). This CDR3 has 14 amino acids. V shed 7 bases and J shed 0 bases, with 9 bases lying between them. The V gene's germline CDR1 is MNHNS and CDR2 SASEGT. Here the CDR3 DNA reads TGTGCCAGCAACAGGTTCGCGAACACCGGGGAGCTGTTTTTT. It codes for CASNRFANTGELFF.

CDR3 nucleotides: TGCGCCAGCAGCCCCTGGGGCGAGGTTGGCAATGAGCAGTTCTTC. This encodes CASSPWGEVGNEQFF. The rearrangement joins TRBV5-1 to TRBJ2-1; TRBD1 is a possible D gene (5 bases). The CDR3 loop spans 15 amino acids. Germline values: CDR1 SGHRS, CDR2 YFSETQ. Trimming removed 4 bases from V and 6 bases from J, with 17 bases in between.

The CDR3 spells CASKVSSLAGGSYNEQFF. The CDR3 region has the DNA TGTGCCAGTAAAGTATCTAGCCTAGCGGGAGGTTCCTACAATGAGCAGTTCTTC. The V and J genes are TRBV19 and TRBJ2-1, with 11 bases lining up with TRBD2. The germline V gene encodes CDR1 LNHDA and CDR2 SQIVND (reference sequence). Trimming took 7 bases from V and 1 from J; bases not matched to a gene: 12. The CDR3 sequence is 18 residues long.

V usage is TRBV10-3 and J usage is TRBJ2-3; D gene ambiguous. V was cut by 8 bases and J by 0 bases, with 15 bases left in between. The CDR3 runs 15 residues. Germline loops: CDR1 ENHRY, CDR2 SYGVKD. The CDR3, as DNA: TGTGCCATCGAAGGCGCAGAGGATAGCACAGATACGCAGTATTTT. Protein product: CAIEGAEDSTDTQYF.

The V gene is TRBV30, the J gene TRBJ2-5; perhaps TRBD1 as D (5 bases). The germline CDR1 and CDR2 sequences are GTSNPN and SVGIG (reference sequence). The CDR3 covers 14 residues. The germline V and J ends were trimmed by 3 bases and 4 bases, with 15 bases remaining between them. The chain's CDR3 is CAWRATGPRETQYF. The CDR3 bases are TGTGCCTGGAGGGCTACAGGCCCCCGAGAGACCCAGTACTTC.

The J gene is TRBJ2-7, the V gene TRBV6-1; D is unresolved. The V end was cut by 10 bases, the J end by 8 bases, with 24 bases between. CDR3 length: 14 amino acids. In germline, CDR1 is MNHNS, CDR2 SASEGT. The CDR3 region has the DNA TGTGCCACTACCCTTAGCCTTCAACGGTCCCAGCAGTACTTC. This translates into CATTLSLQRSQQYF.

The chain carries TRBV28 and TRBJ2-1; TRBD2 is a possible D gene (6 bases). V lost 3 bases and J lost 0, with 18 bases in between. The CDR3 contains 18 residues. Germline values: CDR1 MDHEN, CDR2 SYDVKM. CDR3 DNA sequence: TGTGCCAGCAGTTTCCCCAAAAGCGGGTCTATCTCCTACAATGAGCAGTTCTTC. Translated: CASSFPKSGSISYNEQFF.

The chain links TRBV27 to TRBJ1-2; D perhaps matches TRBD1 (5 bases). The CDR3 is made up of 14 amino acids. Germline assignment: CDR1 MNHEY and CDR2 SMNVEV (reference sequence). V shed 5 bases and J shed 2 bases, with 12 bases lying between them. CDR3 amino acids: CASSPFGGNYGYTF. For the CDR3, the DNA is TGTGCCAGCAGTCCTTTTGGGGGGAACTATGGCTACACCTTC.